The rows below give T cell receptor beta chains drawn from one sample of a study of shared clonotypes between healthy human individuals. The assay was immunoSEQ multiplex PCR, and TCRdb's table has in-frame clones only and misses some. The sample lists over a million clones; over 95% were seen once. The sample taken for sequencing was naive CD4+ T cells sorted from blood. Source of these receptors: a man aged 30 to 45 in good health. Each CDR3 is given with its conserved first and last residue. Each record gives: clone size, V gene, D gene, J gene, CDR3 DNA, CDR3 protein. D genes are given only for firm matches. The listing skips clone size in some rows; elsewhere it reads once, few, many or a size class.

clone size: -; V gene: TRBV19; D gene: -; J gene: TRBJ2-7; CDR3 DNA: TGTGCCCCAAGTAATACCAGCGACTACGAGCAGTACTTC; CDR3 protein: CAPSNTSDYEQYF
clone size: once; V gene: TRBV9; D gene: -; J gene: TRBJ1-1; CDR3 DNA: TGTGCCAGCAGCATAAACGCGGACGGGGGCTACACTGAAGCTTTCTTT; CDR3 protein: CASSINADGGYTEAFF
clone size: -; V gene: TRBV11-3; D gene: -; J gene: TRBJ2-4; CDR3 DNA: TGTGCCACCGGGGGTATCATTCAGTACTTC; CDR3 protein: CATGGIIQYF
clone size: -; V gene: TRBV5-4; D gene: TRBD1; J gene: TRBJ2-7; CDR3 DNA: TGTGCCAGCAGCGGAGGACAGGGGAGGTACGAGCAGTACTTC; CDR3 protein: CASSGGQGRYEQYF
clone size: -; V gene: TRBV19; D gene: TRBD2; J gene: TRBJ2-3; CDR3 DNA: TGTGCCAGTAGCCAACTAGCGGGAGACGATCACGGCACAGATACGCAGTATTTT; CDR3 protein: CASSQLAGDDHGTDTQYF
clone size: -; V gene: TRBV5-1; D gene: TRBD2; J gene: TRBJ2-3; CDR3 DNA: TGCGCCAGCTGGACCGGACTAGCGGGCTTCACAGATACGCAGTATTTT; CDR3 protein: CASWTGLAGFTDTQYF
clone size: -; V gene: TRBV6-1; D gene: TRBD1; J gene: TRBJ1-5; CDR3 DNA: TGTGCCAGCCAAATACAGGGGGTTCAGCCCCAGCATTTT; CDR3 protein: CASQIQGVQPQHF
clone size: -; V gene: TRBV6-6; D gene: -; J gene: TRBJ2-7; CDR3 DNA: TGTGCCAGCAGCGAGGCAGGGAGTAGCGAGTACTTC; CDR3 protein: CASSEAGSSEYF
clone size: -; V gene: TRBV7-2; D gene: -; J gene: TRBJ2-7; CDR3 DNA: TGTGCCAGCAGAGCAACAGTTGGCCCCTACGAGCAGTACTTC; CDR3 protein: CASRATVGPYEQYF
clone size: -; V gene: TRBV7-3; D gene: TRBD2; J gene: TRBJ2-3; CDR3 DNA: TGTGCCCACTATAGGGCTAGCGGGAGCACAGATACGCAGTATTTT; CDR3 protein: CAHYRASGSTDTQYF
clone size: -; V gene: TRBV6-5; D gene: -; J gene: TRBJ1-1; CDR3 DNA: TGTGCCAGCAGTTACGGGGGACAGAACACTGAAGCTTTCTTT; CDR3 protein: CASSYGGQNTEAFF
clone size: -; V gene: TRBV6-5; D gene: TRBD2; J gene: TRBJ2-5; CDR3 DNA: TGTGCCAGCAGCAGGGACTACACCCGGGAGACCCAGTACTTC; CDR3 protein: CASSRDYTRETQYF
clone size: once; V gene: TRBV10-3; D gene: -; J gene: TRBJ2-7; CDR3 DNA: TGTGCCATCAGTGTCGGGGTCTCCTACGAGCAGTACTTC; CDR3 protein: CAISVGVSYEQYF
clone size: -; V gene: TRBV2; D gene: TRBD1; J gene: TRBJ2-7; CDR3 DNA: TGTGCCAGCAGCGGAACCCCTGGACAGGGGGCCCCCTACGAGCAGTACTTC; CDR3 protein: CASSGTPGQGAPYEQYF
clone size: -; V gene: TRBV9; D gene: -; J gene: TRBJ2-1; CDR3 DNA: TGTGCCAGCAGCGTAGAACTAGTCCCCTACAATGAGCAGTTCTTC; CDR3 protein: CASSVELVPYNEQFF
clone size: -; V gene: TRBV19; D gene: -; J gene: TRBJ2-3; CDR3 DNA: TGTGCCAGTAGTATTCCGGGACTTTTACATACGCAGTATTTT; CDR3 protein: CASSIPGLLHTQYF
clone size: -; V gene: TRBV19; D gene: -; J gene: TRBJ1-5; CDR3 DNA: TGTGCCAGTGGGGACTCCAAGGACTATAGCAATCAGCCCCAGCATTTT; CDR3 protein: CASGDSKDYSNQPQHF
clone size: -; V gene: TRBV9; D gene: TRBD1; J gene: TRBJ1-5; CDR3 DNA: TGTGCCAGCAGCTTTGGGACAGGAAGCAATCAGCCCCAGCATTTT; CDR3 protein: CASSFGTGSNQPQHF
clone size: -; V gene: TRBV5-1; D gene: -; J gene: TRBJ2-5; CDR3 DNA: TGCGCCAGCAGCTTGGTGGCAGAAGAGACCCAGTACTTC; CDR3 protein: CASSLVAEETQYF
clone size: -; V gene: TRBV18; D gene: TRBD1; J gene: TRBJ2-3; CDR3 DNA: TGTGCCAGCTCACCACCGGGACAGGGGGCGACAGATACGCAGTATTTT; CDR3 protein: CASSPPGQGATDTQYF
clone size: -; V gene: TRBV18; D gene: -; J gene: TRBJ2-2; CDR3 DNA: TGTGCCAGCTCACCACCTAACACAGGAGGGACCGGGGAGCTGTTTTTT; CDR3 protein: CASSPPNTGGTGELFF
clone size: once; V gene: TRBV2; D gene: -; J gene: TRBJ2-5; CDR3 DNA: TGTGCCAGCAGTAGAAGGTTTCAACAGGAGACCCAGTACTTC; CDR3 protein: CASSRRFQQETQYF
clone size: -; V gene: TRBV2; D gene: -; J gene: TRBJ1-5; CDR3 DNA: TGTGCCAGCAGTGAAGGACAGAATCAGCCCCAGCATTTT; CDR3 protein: CASSEGQNQPQHF
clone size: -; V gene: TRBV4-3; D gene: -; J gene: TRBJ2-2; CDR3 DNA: TGCGCCAGCAGCCAAGATTTACCCGGACAGTTCGCGAACACCGGGGAGCTGTTTTTT; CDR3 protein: CASSQDLPGQFANTGELFF
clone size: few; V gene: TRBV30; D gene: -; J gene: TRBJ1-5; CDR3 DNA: TGTGCCTGGAGTGTATTGGGGGTCAATCAGCCCCAGCATTTT; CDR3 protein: CAWSVLGVNQPQHF
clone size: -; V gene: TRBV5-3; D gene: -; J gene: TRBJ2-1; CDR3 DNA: TGTGCCAGAAGCCCAAAAGTTCCGGCGAGCCGCAACTACTCCTACAATGAGCAGTTCTTC; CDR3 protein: CARSPKVPASRNYSYNEQFF
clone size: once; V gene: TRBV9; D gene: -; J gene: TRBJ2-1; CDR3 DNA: TGTGCCAGCAGCGCCGGAAGGATGTTCAATGAGCAGTTCTTC; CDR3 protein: CASSAGRMFNEQFF
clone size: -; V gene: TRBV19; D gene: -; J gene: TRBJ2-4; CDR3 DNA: TGTGCCAGTAGCCGATTACAGGGCACAGGAAACATTCAGTACTTC; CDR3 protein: CASSRLQGTGNIQYF
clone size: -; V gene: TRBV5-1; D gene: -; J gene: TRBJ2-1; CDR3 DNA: TGCGCCAGCAGCGCCGAACCTAACAATGAGCAGTTCTTC; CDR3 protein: CASSAEPNNEQFF
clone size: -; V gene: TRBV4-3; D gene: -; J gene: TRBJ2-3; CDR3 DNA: TGCGCCAGTAGCAAAGCGGGTGGCATGCGGGTGGATACGCAGTATTTT; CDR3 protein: CASSKAGGMRVDTQYF
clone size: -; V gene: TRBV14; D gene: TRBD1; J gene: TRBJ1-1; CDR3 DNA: TGTGCCAGCAGCCAACCTACGATCGGGACAGCCTTGAACACTGAAGCTTTCTTT; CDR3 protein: CASSQPTIGTALNTEAFF
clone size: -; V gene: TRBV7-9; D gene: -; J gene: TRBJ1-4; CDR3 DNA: TGTGCCAGCAGCTTAGTTCCAACCGAAAATGAAAAACTGTTTTTT; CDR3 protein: CASSLVPTENEKLFF
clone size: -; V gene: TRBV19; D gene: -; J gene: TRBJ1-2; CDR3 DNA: TGTGCCAGTAGTCCGGGGCGAGGCGGCTACACCTTC; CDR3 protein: CASSPGRGGYTF
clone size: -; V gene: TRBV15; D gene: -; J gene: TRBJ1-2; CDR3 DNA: TGTGCCACCAGCATAGACCATAACTATGGCTACACCTTC; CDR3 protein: CATSIDHNYGYTF
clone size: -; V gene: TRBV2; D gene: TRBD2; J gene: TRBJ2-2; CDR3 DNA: TGTGCCAGCAGGGGGACTAGCGGGAGAGTCGGGGAGCTGTTTTTT; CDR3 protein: CASRGTSGRVGELFF
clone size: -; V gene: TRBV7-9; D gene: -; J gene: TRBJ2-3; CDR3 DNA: TGTGCCAGCAGCTGGCAGGGACACACAGATACGCAGTATTTT; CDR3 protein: CASSWQGHTDTQYF
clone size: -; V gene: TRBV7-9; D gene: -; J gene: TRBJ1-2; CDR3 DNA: TGTGCCAGCAGCCTTCCCGGGCCGGATCGATATGGCTACACCTTC; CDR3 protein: CASSLPGPDRYGYTF
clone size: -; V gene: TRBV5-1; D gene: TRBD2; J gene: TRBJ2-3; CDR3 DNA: TGCGCCAGCAACGCCTCCGCGGCCTGGACTAGGCTTAGCACAGATACGCAGTATTTT; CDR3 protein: CASNASAAWTRLSTDTQYF
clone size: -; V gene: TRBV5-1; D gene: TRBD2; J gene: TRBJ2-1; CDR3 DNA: TGCGCCAGCAGCATCCGGACTAGCGGACACAATGAGCAGTTCTTC; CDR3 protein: CASSIRTSGHNEQFF
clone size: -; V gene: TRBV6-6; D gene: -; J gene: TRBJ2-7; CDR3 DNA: TGTGCCAGCAGTTATGTTGGAGTCTCCTACGAGCAGTACTTC; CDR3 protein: CASSYVGVSYEQYF